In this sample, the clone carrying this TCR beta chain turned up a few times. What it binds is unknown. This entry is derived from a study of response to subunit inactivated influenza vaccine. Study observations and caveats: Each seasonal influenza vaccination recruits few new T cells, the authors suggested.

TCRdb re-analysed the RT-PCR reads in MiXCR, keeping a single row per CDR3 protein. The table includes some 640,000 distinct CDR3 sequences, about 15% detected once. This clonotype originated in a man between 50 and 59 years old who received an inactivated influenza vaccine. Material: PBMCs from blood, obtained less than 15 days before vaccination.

The CDR3 loop reads CSARNADSSYEQYF. CDR3 in DNA: TGCAGTGCTAGAAATGCGGATAGCTCCTACGAGCAGTACTTC. This chain links TRBV20-1 with TRBJ2-7; no clear D. Germline lookup yields CDR1 DFQATT and CDR2 SNEGSKA (reference sequence). The CDR3 is 14 residues long. The V end was cut by 2 bases, the J end by 0 bases, with 11 bases between.